The next 7 T cell receptor beta chains were all read from a single sample in a study of Graves' ophthalmopathy and Graves' hyperthyroidism. As the template, RNA transcripts were used to amplify TCR beta CDR3 regions. HTBI primers were used in a first-round RT-PCR, which preceded a second-round multiplex PCR. TCRdb processed the multiplex PCR reads anew with MiXCR; each CDR3 protein has one entry. This sample yields 500,000 to 800,000 distinct CDR3 sequences, of which over 40% are seen a single time; over 2.5% belongs to the top ten. Sequenced material: peripheral blood. Receptor source: an adult man with Graves' ophthalmopathy.

In this sample, this clonotype turned up many times. The genes are TRBV10-3 and TRBJ1-1; D unclear. The germline V gene has CDR1 ENHRY and CDR2 SYGVKD. V was cut by 3 bases and J by 7 bases, with 12 bases left in between. The CDR3 spans 13 residues. The DNA for the CDR3 is TGTGCCATCAGTGAATCCAACGGTCGTGAAGCTTTCTTT. Translation gives CAISESNGREAFF.

V and J are TRBV13 and TRBJ2-7; D ambiguous. Germline V gene sequence: CDR1 PRHDT, CDR2 FYEKMQ (reference sequence). The V and J ends lost 2 bases and 3 bases respectively, with 11 bases between them. The CDR3 covers 14 residues. CDR3 DNA sequence: TGTGCCAGCAGCTTATTTAATAGCAACTACGAGCAGTACTTC. Its protein product is CASSLFNSNYEQYF.

V gene TRBV10-3 combines with J gene TRBJ1-2; TRBD1 aligns across 8 bases. The junction had 12 bases not matched to a gene; V was cut back by 6 bases and J by 0 bases. The CDR3 consists of 17 residues. The V gene's germline CDR1 is ENHRY and CDR2 SYGVKD. CDR3 nucleotides: TGTGCCATCAGCGGGCGGACAGGGATTCGTCCTAACTATGGCTACACCTTC. Translation gives CAISGRTGIRPNYGYTF.

The chain couples TRBV14 to TRBJ2-2; no firm D call. This CDR3 is 13 amino acids long. Germline-derived CDR1 and CDR2 are SGHDN and FVKESK. With 1 base removed from V and 7 bases from J, the gap between germline ends came to 7 bases. In nucleotides, the CDR3 is TGTGCCAGCAGCCAAGTCAGAGTCGGGGAGCTGTTTTTT. This encodes CASSQVRVGELFF.

Comment on this clonotype: The germline gene is not matched at one end of the junction; a read error may be the cause. The gene calls are TRBV12-3 or TRBV12-4 and TRBJ2-2, with a possible D match to TRBD2 (5 bases). CDR3 length equals 16 residues. The CDR3 region has the DNA TGTGCCAGCAGTCCTGACTCGGTAGTATACACCGGGGAGTTGTTTTTT. Translated: CASSPDSVVYTGELFF.

This chain joins TRBV10-3 and TRBJ2-3; the match to TRBD2 covers 8 bases. The CDR3 consists of 15 residues. Unmatched junction bases numbered 6, after V lost 5 bases and J lost 2 bases. The germline V gene encodes CDR1 ENHRY and CDR2 SYGVKD. For the CDR3, the DNA is TGTGCCATCAGTCTTACTAGCGGTCTCACAGATACGCAGTATTTT. Translating it yields CAISLTSGLTDTQYF.

The chain joins TRBV29-1 to TRBJ2-5; D unresolved. The V end lost 3 bases, the J end lost 5 bases, and 1 base lay between the germline ends. The CDR3 is 9 amino acids. Per germline, CDR1 SQVTM and CDR2 ANQGSEA. CDR3 coding DNA: TGCAGCGTTGATGAGACCCAGTACTTC. Amino acid sequence: CSVDETQYF.